One sample yielded the 15 T cell receptor beta chains listed below, sequenced in a study of cytomegalovirus exposure and HLA in healthy donors. It was with 60 Vbeta and 13 Jbeta primers that the PCR ran. Using immunoSEQ multiplex PCR, the repertoire was profiled, and TCRdb retains in-frame clones only, with some absent. Here the sample spans about 200,000 clones, about 78% being singletons. Sequencing was carried out using PBMCs. The source of these receptors is a male donor in good health and CMV-seronegative.

The chain joins TRBV6-5 to TRBJ2-7, with 8 positions matching TRBD2. Germline V CDR1 and CDR2: MNHEY, SVGAGI. Unmatched junction bases numbered 15, after V lost 10 bases and J lost 4 bases. The CDR3 runs 15 residues. In DNA form, the CDR3 reads TGTGCCATCACCCGTGTTAGCGGGAAGTCGTACGAGCAGTACTTC. This codes for CAITRVSGKSYEQYF.

The gene calls are TRBV27 and TRBJ2-1, with 9 positions matching TRBD2. V lost 7 bases, J lost 2 bases, and 18 bases stayed unmatched. The germline CDR1 and CDR2 sequences are MNHEY and SMNVEV (reference sequence). The CDR3 extends over 19 amino acids. CDR3 nucleotide sequence: TGTGCCAGCAATCCCAGGGGCGGGAGGGCCGCTTTCCCCTACAATGAGCAGTTCTTC. Protein sequence: CASNPRGGRAAFPYNEQFF.

This chain joins TRBV7-6 and TRBJ2-1; 10 bases match TRBD2. With V trimmed by 7 bases and J by 5 bases, 14 bases remained unmatched. The CDR3 covers 17 residues. In germline, CDR1 is SGHVS, CDR2 FNYEAQ. DNA of the CDR3: TGTGCCAGCACCCCGGGGCTAGCGGGAGCCTTCGACAATGAGCAGTTCTTC. The encoded protein is CASTPGLAGAFDNEQFF.

This chain uses TRBV19 with TRBJ2-7, with D possibly matching TRBD1 (6 bases). V was pared by 7 bases and J by 3 bases, with 13 bases between. Germline-derived CDR1 and CDR2 are LNHDA and SQIVND (reference sequence). The CDR3 totals 13 residues. The CDR3 reads CASTNRAGYEQYF. The CDR3 nucleotides read TGTGCCAGTACGAACAGGGCGGGCTACGAGCAGTACTTC. The whole variable domain, filled in from reference TRBV19 and TRBJ2-7, reads DGGITQSPKYLFRKEGQNVTLSCEQNLNHDAMYWYRQDPGQGLRLIYYSQIVNDFQKGDIAEGYSVSREKKESFPLTVTSAQKNPTAFYLCASTNRAGYEQYFGPGTRLTVT.

This clone has more than one count but fewer than ten. This chain joins TRBV2 and TRBJ1-4; the match to TRBD1 covers 7 bases. Trimming took 5 bases from V and 0 from J; bases not matched to a gene: 3. Germline loops: CDR1 SNHLY, CDR2 FYNNEI. This CDR3 is 15 amino acids long. In DNA form, the CDR3 reads TGTGCCAGCAGTAAAGACAGGGCAACTAATGAAAAACTGTTTTTT. It is translated as CASSKDRATNEKLFF.

The genes are TRBV2 and TRBJ2-7; D may be TRBD1 (6 bases). Trimming stripped 6 bases from V and 6 bases from J, with 9 bases between. The germline V gene encodes CDR1 SNHLY and CDR2 FYNNEI. The CDR3 loop spans 11 amino acids. CDR3 sequence: CASRGQLEQYF. CDR3 DNA sequence: TGTGCCAGCAGAGGACAGCTCGAGCAGTACTTC.

The CDR3 DNA reads TGCGCCAGCAGCTTGCCTTCCCTAGATACGCAGTATTTT. It yields the protein CASSLPSLDTQYF. The chain has TRBV5-1 and TRBJ2-3; D is unclear. Germline V gene data show CDR1 as SGHRS and CDR2 as YFSETQ. V lost 1 base and J 5 bases, leaving 8 bases between the germline ends. The CDR3 consists of 13 residues. Complete variable domain (other parts from reference TRBV5-1 and TRBJ2-3): KAGVTQTPRYLIKTRGQQVTLSCSPISGHRSVSWYQQTPGQGLQFLFEYFSETQRNKGNFPGRFSGRQFSNSRSEMNVSTLELGDSALYLCASSLPSLDTQYFGPGTRLTVL.

The V gene is TRBV9, the J gene TRBJ1-1; D perhaps matches TRBD1 (5 bases). The CDR3 runs to 15 residues. Germline V lookup: CDR1 SGDLS, CDR2 YYNGEE. V was pared by 2 bases and J by 2 bases, with 13 bases between. The CDR3 protein is CASSVKPTGNTEAFF. The CDR3 DNA is TGTGCCAGCAGCGTGAAGCCCACAGGTAACACTGAAGCTTTCTTT. Using reference TRBV9 and TRBJ1-1 for the parts outside the CDR3, the full variable domain is DSGVTQTPKHLITATGQRVTLRCSPRSGDLSVYWYQQSLDQGLQFLIQYYNGEERAKGNILERFSAQQFPDLHSELNLSSLELGDSALYFCASSVKPTGNTEAFFGQGTRLTVV.

The V and J genes are TRBV15 and TRBJ2-5, with TRBD2 matching 9 bases. The CDR3 is made up of 16 amino acids. The germline V gene has CDR1 LNHNV and CDR2 YYDKDF (reference sequence). The ends lost 5 bases at V and 2 bases at J; junction bases unmatched: 9. The CDR3 DNA reads as TGTGCCACCAGCCCATATAGAGCGGGAGGACAAGAGACCCAGTACTTC. Protein product: CATSPYRAGGQETQYF.

The J gene is TRBJ2-2, the V gene TRBV28, with 13 bases matching TRBD2. Germline V gene sequence: CDR1 MDHEN, CDR2 SYDVKM. The J segment lost 2 bases and the V segment lost 6 bases, leaving 15 bases of the junction unmatched. The CDR3 loop spans 20 amino acids. CDR3 coding DNA: TGTGCCAGCAGCCCCGGGCGACTAGCGGGAGGACGCGGAAACACCGGGGAGCTGTTTTTT. Its translation: CASSPGRLAGGRGNTGELFF.

This clone was found a few times. V and J are TRBV9 and TRBJ2-5; the match to TRBD1 covers 7 bases. V was pared by 0 bases and J by 5 bases, with 7 bases of the junction left unmatched. Germline V gene data show CDR1 as SGDLS and CDR2 as YYNGEE. This CDR3 spans 15 amino acids. CDR3: CASSVDPRGLETQYF. CDR3 coding DNA: TGTGCCAGCAGCGTAGACCCAAGGGGGCTGGAGACCCAGTACTTC.

In DNA form, the CDR3 reads TGTGCCAGCAGCACGAGACAGGGGTGCACCGGGGAGCTGTTTTTT. It codes for CASSTRQGCTGELFF. The gene calls are TRBV7-4 and TRBJ2-2, with TRBD1 identical over 8 bases. With 5 bases clipped from V and 4 bases from J, the junction kept 6 bases outside the gene matches. The length of the CDR3 is 15 residues. Germline CDR1 and CDR2: SGHVT and SQSDAQ.

This sequence joins TRBV6-5 and TRBJ2-7, with TRBD2 as a possible D gene (6 bases). V was cut by 3 bases and J by 3 bases, with 9 bases left in between. The CDR3 covers 13 residues. Germline CDR1 is MNHEY and CDR2 is SVGAGI. CDR3 loop: CASSYAGRYEQYF. CDR3 in DNA: TGTGCCAGCAGTTATGCGGGACGCTACGAGCAGTACTTC.

CDR3 protein: CASSSYPLAGAFTNEQFF. CDR3 sequence (DNA): TGCGCCAGCAGCTCCTACCCCCTAGCGGGAGCGTTTACAAATGAGCAGTTCTTC. J is TRBJ2-1 and V is TRBV5-1, with TRBD2 matching 10 bases. V shed 3 bases, J shed 7 bases, and the junction held 16 bases outside the gene matches. Germline assignment: CDR1 SGHRS and CDR2 YFSETQ. The CDR3 is 18 residues long.

In its sample, this clone was seen once. V usage is TRBV19 and J usage is TRBJ2-2, with 8 bases identical to TRBD1. The germline gives CDR1 LNHDA, CDR2 SQIVND (reference sequence). V was clipped by 8 bases and J by 1 base; unmatched bases: 6. The CDR3 is made up of 15 amino acids. The CDR3 DNA reads TGTGCCAGTTATACAGGGGGAATGAACACCGGGGAGCTGTTTTTT. This translates into CASYTGGMNTGELFF.